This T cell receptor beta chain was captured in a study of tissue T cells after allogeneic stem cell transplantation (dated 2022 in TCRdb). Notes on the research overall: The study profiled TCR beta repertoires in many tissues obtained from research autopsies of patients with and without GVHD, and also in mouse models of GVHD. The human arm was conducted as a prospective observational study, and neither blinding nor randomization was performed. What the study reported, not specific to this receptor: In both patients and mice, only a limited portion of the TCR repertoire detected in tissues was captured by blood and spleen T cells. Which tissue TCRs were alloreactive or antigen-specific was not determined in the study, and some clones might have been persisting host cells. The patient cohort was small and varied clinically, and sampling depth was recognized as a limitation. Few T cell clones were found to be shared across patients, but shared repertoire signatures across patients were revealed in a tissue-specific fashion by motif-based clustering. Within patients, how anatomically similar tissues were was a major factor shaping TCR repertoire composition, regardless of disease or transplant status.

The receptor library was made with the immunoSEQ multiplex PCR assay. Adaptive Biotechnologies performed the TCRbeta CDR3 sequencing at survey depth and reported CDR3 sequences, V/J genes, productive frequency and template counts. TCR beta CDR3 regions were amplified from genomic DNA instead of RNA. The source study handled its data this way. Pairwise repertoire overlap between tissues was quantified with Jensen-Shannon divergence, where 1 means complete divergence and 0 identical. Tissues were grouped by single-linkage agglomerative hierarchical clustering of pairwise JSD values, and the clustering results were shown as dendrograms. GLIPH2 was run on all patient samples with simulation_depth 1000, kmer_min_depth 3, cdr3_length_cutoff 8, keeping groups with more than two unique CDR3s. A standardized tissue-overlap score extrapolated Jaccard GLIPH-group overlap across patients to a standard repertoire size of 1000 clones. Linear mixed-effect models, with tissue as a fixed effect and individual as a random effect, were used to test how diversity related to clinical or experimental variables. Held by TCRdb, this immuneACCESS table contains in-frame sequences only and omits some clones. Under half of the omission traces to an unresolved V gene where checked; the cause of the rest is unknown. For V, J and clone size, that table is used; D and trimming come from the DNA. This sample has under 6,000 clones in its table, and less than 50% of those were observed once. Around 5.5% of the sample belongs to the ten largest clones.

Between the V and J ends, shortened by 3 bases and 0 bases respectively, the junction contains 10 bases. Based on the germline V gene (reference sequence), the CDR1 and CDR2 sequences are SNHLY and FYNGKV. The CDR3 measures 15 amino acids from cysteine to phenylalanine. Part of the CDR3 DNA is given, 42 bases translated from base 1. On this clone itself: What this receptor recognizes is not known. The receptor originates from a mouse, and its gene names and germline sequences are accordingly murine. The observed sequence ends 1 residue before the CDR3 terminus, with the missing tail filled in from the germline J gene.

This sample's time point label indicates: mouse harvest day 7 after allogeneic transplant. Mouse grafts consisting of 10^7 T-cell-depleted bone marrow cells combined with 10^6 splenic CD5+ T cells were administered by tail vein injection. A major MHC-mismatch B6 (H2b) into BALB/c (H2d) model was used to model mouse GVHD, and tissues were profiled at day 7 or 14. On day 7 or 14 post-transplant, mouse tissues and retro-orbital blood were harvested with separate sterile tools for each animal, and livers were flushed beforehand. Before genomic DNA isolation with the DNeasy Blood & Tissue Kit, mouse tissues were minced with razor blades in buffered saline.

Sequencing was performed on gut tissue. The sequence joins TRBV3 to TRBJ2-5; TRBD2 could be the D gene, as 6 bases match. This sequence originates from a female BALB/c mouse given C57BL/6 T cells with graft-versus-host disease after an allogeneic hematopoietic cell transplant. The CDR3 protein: CASSFWGFNQDTQYF. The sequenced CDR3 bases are TGTGCCAGCAGCTTTTGGGGGTTTAACCAAGACACCCAGTAC.